The 30 T cell receptor beta chains in this list originate from one sample, sequenced in a study of metastatic and nonmetastatic thyroid tumors. TCRdb reassembled clones from the PCR reads with MiXCR. The data contain about 34,000 clones, 16% of them singletons. Thyroid surgery was preceded by no treatment in any patient. The material sequenced was blood. These TCRs come from a female donor with papillary thyroid cancer or a benign thyroid nodule (not recorded which). Some clones in this sample may be carry-over from other donors' samples.

The table lists this clone with many counts. The V and J genes are TRBV30 and TRBJ1-4; D gene uncertain. Trimming pared 0 bases from V and 6 bases from J, leaving 14 bases between. CDR3 length: 15 residues. CDR1 and CDR2 (germline): GTSNPN, SVGIG (reference sequence). The CDR3 region is CAWSVGGKEYEKLFF. The CDR3 DNA sequence: TGTGCCTGGAGTGTAGGAGGGAAGGAGTATGAAAAACTGTTTTTT.

This clone was counted many times. The rearrangement uses TRBV20-1 and TRBJ1-1; 9 nucleotides align to TRBD1. J gave up 4 bases and V 6 bases, and 3 bases lay outside the gene matches. Germline V gene sequence: CDR1 DFQATT, CDR2 SNEGSKA (reference sequence). The CDR3 sequence is 12 residues long. For the CDR3, the DNA is TGCAGTGCAACAGGGGGCCTCACTGAAGCTTTCTTT. As protein: CSATGGLTEAFF.

This clone was found many times. The chain has TRBV7-8 and TRBJ1-5, with D unclear. The CDR3 consists of 14 residues. With 0 bases removed from V and 6 bases from J, the gap between germline ends came to 9 bases. CDR1 is SGHVS, CDR2 FQNEAQ, per germline. In DNA form, the CDR3 reads TGTGCCAGCAGCTTAGCGAGAGGTGGTCAGCCCCAGCATTTT. Amino acid sequence: CASSLARGGQPQHF.

This clone was seen repeatedly, ten times or more. V gene TRBV15 combines with J gene TRBJ2-1, with 9 bases that match TRBD2. This CDR3 has 15 amino acids. The trim removed 4 bases at V and 7 bases at J, leaving 8 bases unmatched. CDR1 and CDR2 (germline): LNHNV, YYDKDF (reference sequence). The CDR3 region has the DNA TGTGCCACCAGCAAGCGGCGGGAGGGCCTAAATGAGCAGTTCTTC. Amino acids: CATSKRREGLNEQFF.

This clone was seen many times. The chain is built from TRBV29-1 and TRBJ2-7; 7 nucleotides match TRBD1. The V gene's germline CDR1 is SQVTM and CDR2 ANQGSEA. The CDR3 consists of 12 residues. The V segment lost 6 bases and the J segment 5 bases; nucleotides outside the gene matches: 7. The CDR3 region is CSVARGGDEQYF. The CDR3 DNA is TGCAGCGTCGCCCGAGGGGGCGACGAGCAGTACTTC.

For this clone: This may arise from a read error, as a much more abundant clone is one base away. CDR3 in DNA: TGTGCCAGCAGCACACATACCTACGAGCAGTACTTC. Translating it yields CASSTHTYEQYF. The chain is built from TRBV5-6 and TRBJ2-7; D ambiguous. Trimming pared 4 bases from V and 2 bases from J, leaving 7 bases between. The CDR3 has 12 amino acids. The germline V gene has CDR1 SGHDT and CDR2 YYEEEE.

This clone has just a few counts. A much larger clone lies a single base off, so this may be a read error. The chain couples TRBV4-2 to TRBJ2-4, with D possibly being TRBD2 (6 bases). Germline lookup yields CDR1 LGHNA and CDR2 YNFKEQ. The CDR3 sequence is 14 residues long. Trimming left V 3 bases short and J 6 bases short, with 12 bases between. The CDR3 DNA reads TGTGCCAGCAGCCAGGGACTCATTGGAAACATTCAGTACTTC. This translates into CASSQGLIGNIQYF.

This clone came up many times. V gene TRBV27 combines with J gene TRBJ2-3; D gene uncertain. Germline values: CDR1 MNHEY, CDR2 SMNVEV (reference sequence). CDR3 length: 13 residues. V lost 2 bases to trimming and J lost 2 bases, with 5 bases between them. The CDR3 DNA reads TGTGCCAGCAGTTTAGTTGCCACAGATACGCAGTATTTT. It yields the protein CASSLVATDTQYF.

This clone is categorized as medium-sized (0.01 to 0.1%). The gene calls are TRBV2 and TRBJ2-1; 8 nucleotides agree with TRBD2. Looked up from germline, CDR1 is SNHLY and CDR2 is FYNNEI. The V segment lost 6 bases and the J segment 4 bases; nucleotides outside the gene matches: 5. The length of the CDR3 is 14 residues. The CDR3 DNA is TGTGCCAGCAGCAGCGGGAGTCCTTACAATGAGCAGTTCTTC. Protein sequence: CASSSGSPYNEQFF.

This clone was counted at least ten times. This chain links TRBV7-9 with TRBJ1-1; 9 bases line up with TRBD1. V shed 5 bases and J 6 bases; nucleotides not matched to a gene: 7. The CDR3 has 14 amino acids. The V gene's germline CDR1 is SEHNR and CDR2 FQNEAQ (reference sequence). The CDR3 DNA is TGTGCCAGCAGCCGCACAGGGGGCTCTCCTGAAGCTTTCTTT. Its protein is CASSRTGGSPEAFF.

This clone occurred many times. The V and J genes are TRBV12-3 or TRBV12-4 and TRBJ1-6, with 10 bases lining up with TRBD1. The junction had 6 bases not matched to a gene; V was cut back by 3 bases and J by 7 bases. The CDR3 sequence is 16 residues long. CDR3 region: CASSFIGDRGNSPLHF. The CDR3 DNA reads TGTGCCAGCAGTTTTATAGGGGACAGGGGAAATTCACCCCTCCACTTT.

This clone has at least ten counts. V is TRBV20-1 and J is TRBJ2-1; 13 bases fit TRBD2. V was pared by 4 bases and J by 2 bases, with 17 bases of the junction left unmatched. Germline V gene data show CDR1 as DFQATT and CDR2 as SNEGSKA (reference sequence). The length of the CDR3 is 20 residues. CDR3 bases: TGCAGTGCTACGGGACTAGCGGGAATCCCACCCAAGTGGCCCTACAATGAGCAGTTCTTC. This codes for CSATGLAGIPPKWPYNEQFF.

This chain connects TRBV11-3 to TRBJ2-2; D is undetermined. This CDR3 spans 13 amino acids. Germline V gives CDR1 SGHNT, CDR2 YENEEA. Trimming removed 5 bases from V and 4 bases from J, with 8 bases in between. The CDR3 protein is CASSDRGTGELFF. The DNA of the CDR3 is TGTGCCAGCAGCGACCGCGGCACCGGGGAGCTGTTTTTT. Drawing the rest from reference TRBV11-3 and TRBJ2-2, the complete variable domain is EAGVVQSPRYKIIEKKQPVAFWCNPISGHNTLYWYLQNLGQGPELLIRYENEEAVDDSQLPKDRFSAERLKGVDSTLKIQPAELGDSAVYLCASSDRGTGELFFGEGSRLTVL.

The chain combines TRBV6-2 or TRBV6-3 with TRBJ2-1, with 13 bases identical to TRBD2. Trimming cost V 5 bases and J 5 bases; bases outside gene matches: 6. Germline CDR1 is MNHEY and CDR2 is SVGEGT. CDR3 length equals 16 residues. The CDR3 spells CASSATGLAGDNEQFF. In DNA, the CDR3 is TGTGCCAGCAGTGCTACCGGACTAGCGGGAGACAATGAGCAGTTCTTC.

In this sample, this clone turned up many times. The rearrangement links TRBV12-3 or TRBV12-4 to TRBJ2-1; D is uncertain. This CDR3 is built from 14 residues. V was cut by 7 bases and J by 0 bases, with 10 bases left in between. CDR3 region: CASMGADSYNEQFF. The CDR3 DNA sequence: TGTGCCAGCATGGGTGCTGACTCCTACAATGAGCAGTTCTTC.

This clone was recorded many times. The rearrangement uses TRBV6-1 and TRBJ1-2; D unresolved. CDR3 length: 15 residues. The V end was cut by 5 bases, the J end by 0 bases, with 13 bases between. CDR1 MNHNS and CDR2 SASEGT come from the germline V gene. The CDR3 DNA reads as TGTGCCAGCAGTTATAGCGCGGCGACTAACTATGGCTACACCTTC. This gives the protein CASSYSAATNYGYTF.

This rearrangement joins TRBV6-1 to TRBJ1-1; perhaps TRBD1 as D (5 bases). V was pared by 4 bases and J by 3 bases, with 15 bases between. The CDR3 is made up of 15 amino acids. Germline V gene sequence: CDR1 MNHNS, CDR2 SASEGT. The chain's CDR3 is CASSARTGGYTEAFF. CDR3 bases: TGTGCCAGCAGTGCCCGTACAGGAGGGTACACTGAAGCTTTCTTT.

The chain has TRBV30 and TRBJ1-1; D is unresolved. The CDR3 has 16 amino acids. Germline CDR1 and CDR2: GTSNPN and SVGIG (reference sequence). V lost 0 bases, J lost 1 base, and 15 bases lay in between. The CDR3 reads CAWSVRGKGSNTEAFF. Here the CDR3 DNA reads TGTGCCTGGAGTGTACGTGGAAAAGGGTCGAACACTGAAGCTTTCTTT.

This chain uses TRBV4-1 with TRBJ2-4; the D call may be TRBD1 or TRBD2 (5 bases each). V shed 3 bases and J shed 0 bases, with 30 bases lying between them. The germline gives CDR1 MGHRA, CDR2 YSYEKL. CDR3 length: 22 amino acids. The DNA of the CDR3 is TGCGCCAGCAGCCACCACGACTTCACCGGGACGGGTAATCTACTAGCCAAAAACATTCAGTACTTC. Translating gives CASSHHDFTGTGNLLAKNIQYF.

The sample holds many counts of this clone. CDR3 sequence (DNA): TGTGCCAGCAGCTTAGTCGGGGCCTCCTCTGAAGCTTTCTTT. It encodes CASSLVGASSEAFF. The V call is TRBV7-9, the J call TRBJ1-1, with D perhaps matching TRBD1 (5 bases). The ends were cut back, 1 base at V and 6 bases at J, with 12 bases in the middle. The CDR3 contains 14 residues. Germline loops: CDR1 SEHNR, CDR2 FQNEAQ (reference sequence).

The chain joins TRBV6-2 or TRBV6-3 to TRBJ2-1; a possible D gene is TRBD2 (8 bases). The CDR3 is made up of 12 amino acids. Trimming pared 7 bases from V and 15 bases from J, leaving 19 bases between. The germline V gene has CDR1 MNHEY and CDR2 SVGEGT. This chain's CDR3 is CASITGTRGRFF. Written as DNA, the CDR3 is TGTGCCAGCATTACGGGGACTAGGGGGCGGTTCTTC.

Judged by abundance, this clone is medium-sized. The chain employs TRBV14 and TRBJ2-1; 7 bases map to TRBD1. Germline CDR1 SGHDN, CDR2 FVKESK. This CDR3 has 15 residues. Trimming cost V 4 bases and J 2 bases; bases outside gene matches: 5. This chain's CDR3 is CASSPRQGTYNEQFF. CDR3 nucleotide sequence: TGTGCCAGCAGCCCACGACAGGGCACCTACAATGAGCAGTTCTTC. Full variable domain (remainder filled in from reference TRBV14 and TRBJ2-1): EAGVTQFPSHSVIEKGQTVTLRCDPISGHDNLYWYRRVMGKEIKFLLHFVKESKQDESGMPNNRFLAERTGGTYSTLKVQPAELEDSGVYFCASSPRQGTYNEQFFGPGTRLTVL.

In this sample, this clone turned up many times. This chain joins TRBV4-1 and TRBJ2-1; possible D gene TRBD1, 6 bases. The germline V gene has CDR1 MGHRA and CDR2 YSYEKL. CDR3 size: 15 residues. The V end was cut by 3 bases, the J end by 6 bases, with 15 bases between. The CDR3 coding sequence is TGCGCCAGCAGCCATCGAGATCGACAGGCCAATGAGCAGTTCTTC. This gives the protein CASSHRDRQANEQFF.

The chain carries TRBV7-6 and TRBJ2-5; D possibly corresponds to TRBD2 (7 bases). CDR1 and CDR2 (germline): SGHVS, FNYEAQ. The V gene lost 3 bases and the J gene lost 5 bases, with 19 bases spanning the gap. The CDR3 runs to 16 residues. The CDR3 here is CASSLEWGGALETQYF. CDR3 DNA sequence: TGTGCCAGCAGCTTGGAATGGGGGGGCGCTCTGGAGACCCAGTACTTC.

There are a few counts of this clone. The chain has TRBV28 and TRBJ2-6; D possibly corresponds to TRBD1 (5 bases). The CDR3 contains 10 residues. V shed 7 bases and J shed 14 bases, with 9 bases lying between them. Germline-derived CDR1 and CDR2 are MDHEN and SYDVKM. The CDR3 protein is CASIAGLLTF. The CDR3 DNA follows: TGTGCCAGCATAGCAGGGCTCCTGACTTTC.

The sample holds many counts of this clone. The gene calls are TRBV28 and TRBJ2-2; D gene ambiguous. The CDR3 covers 15 residues. V gave up 3 bases and J gave up 3 bases, with 11 bases separating them. Germline-derived CDR1 and CDR2 are MDHEN and SYDVKM. The CDR3 region is CASSLASLDTGELFF. The CDR3 nucleotides are TGTGCCAGCAGTTTGGCAAGCCTGGACACCGGGGAGCTGTTTTTT.

This clone was picked up many times. This sequence joins TRBV6-4 and TRBJ2-5; 7 bases align to TRBD1. Germline trimming cut 6 bases from V and 5 bases from J; bases unmatched to any gene: 6. CDR3 length equals 13 residues. Germline lookup yields CDR1 MRHNA and CDR2 SNTAGT. The CDR3 DNA sequence: TGTGCCAGCAGCGGACAGGTCCGGGAGACCCAGTACTTC. Encoded protein: CASSGQVRETQYF.

This clone appeared many times. V usage is TRBV18 and J usage is TRBJ2-2, with D tentatively TRBD1 or TRBD2 (5 bases each). CDR3 size: 16 residues. In germline, CDR1 is KGHSH, CDR2 LQKENI. Trimming pared 4 bases from V and 1 base from J, leaving 13 bases between. The chain's CDR3 is CASSHAGTVNTGELFF. The CDR3 DNA sequence: TGTGCCAGCTCACACGCCGGGACGGTGAACACCGGGGAGCTGTTTTTT.

This clone was recorded at least ten times. The chain links TRBV5-1 to TRBJ2-5; 10 bases map to TRBD2. The CDR3 contains 14 residues. CDR1 is SGHRS and CDR2 is YFSETQ in the germline V gene. After removal of 2 bases from V and 5 bases from J, the junction contained 3 bases not matched to a gene. CDR3 nucleotides: TGCGCCAGCAGCTTTCTAGCGGGAGTCGAGACCCAGTACTTC. It encodes CASSFLAGVETQYF.

The chain employs TRBV7-2 and TRBJ2-3, with D uncertain. V lost 5 bases and J lost 0, with 9 bases in between. The CDR3 spans 14 residues. CDR1 and CDR2 from the germline V gene are SGHTA and FQGNSA. The CDR3 reads CASSPWASTDTQYF. In DNA form, the CDR3 reads TGTGCCAGCAGCCCCTGGGCGAGCACAGATACGCAGTATTTT.